The TCR beta chain described here comes from a study of metastatic and nonmetastatic thyroid tumors. The wider study: Thyroid patients, malignant and benign, had repertoires compared across blood and tumor or nodule tissue.

In the study's own analysis: Researchers built a distant-metastasis classifier for papillary thyroid cancer that drew on CDR3 differences across clinicopathological groups. Through MiXCR, TCRdb re-clonotyped the PCR reads. These V and J calls rely on TCRdb rather than the paper's analysis. This table has around 35,000 clones, about 15% appearing once. CDR3 length: 16 amino acids. The germline CDR1 and CDR2 sequences are SGHAT and FQDESV (reference sequence). After removal of 5 bases from V and 10 bases from J, the junction contained 13 bases not matched to a gene. Each patient came to thyroid surgery without any prior treatment (of any kind).

V gene TRBV11-1 combines with J gene TRBJ1-6, with 8 bases matching TRBD1. This TCR was recovered from a female donor with papillary thyroid cancer or a benign thyroid nodule (not recorded which). Some clones in this sample may be carry-over from other donors' samples. Sequencing was done on a sample of blood. The CDR3 protein is CASSAETGGVGSPLHF. CDR3 in DNA: TGTGCCAGCAGCGCAGAAACAGGGGGTGTGGGATCACCCCTCCACTTT.